This passage covers 31 T cell receptor beta chains from one sample sequenced in a study of vaccination and CD4 T cells after COVID-19. TCRdb recomputed calls from the PCR reads with MiXCR, one row per CDR3 protein. The sample holds about 20,000 distinct CDR3 sequences; roughly 64% are singletons and the top ten take around 1.1%. The material was CD4+ T cells from blood, obtained after SARS-CoV-2 vaccination. These receptors were obtained from a human donor who had recovered from COVID-19.

Note on this clonotype: One end of the junction is discordant with germline, which a read error may explain. The chain couples TRBV7-6 to TRBJ2-2, with D unresolved. Germline CDR1 is SGHVS and CDR2 is FNYEAQ. The CDR3 is 12 amino acids. The CDR3 nucleotides are TGTGCTAGCAGCCCGTTTTCCGGGGAGCTGTTTTTT. This codes for CASSPFSGELFF.

The chain links TRBV5-4 to TRBJ1-2, with a possible D match to TRBD1 (5 bases). This CDR3 has 15 amino acids. CDR1 and CDR2 (germline): SGHNT, YYREEE (reference sequence). Trimming took off 4 bases at V and 4 bases at J, with 17 bases between the two ends. The CDR3 spells CASSDGGRRPYGYTF. CDR3 nucleotides: TGTGCCAGCAGCGATGGGGGACGGAGACCCTATGGCTACACCTTC.

This clonotype was found a few times. This chain uses TRBV28 with TRBJ1-5; 7 bases are a match to TRBD1. V shed 5 bases, J shed 6 bases, and the junction held 7 bases outside the gene matches. The germline V gene has CDR1 MDHEN and CDR2 SYDVKM. The CDR3 has 14 residues. CDR3 loop: CASSRDREGQPQHF. CDR3 bases: TGTGCCAGCAGTCGTGACAGGGAGGGTCAGCCCCAGCATTTT.

The chain employs TRBV7-9 and TRBJ2-2; the D gene is possibly TRBD2 (5 bases). This CDR3 region has 14 residues. The germline V gene has CDR1 SEHNR and CDR2 FQNEAQ (reference sequence). The V gene lost 7 bases and the J gene lost 1 base, with 10 bases spanning the gap. CDR3 protein: CASIRTVNTGELFF. CDR3 sequence (DNA): TGTGCCAGCATCAGGACTGTGAACACCGGGGAGCTGTTTTTT.

The chain carries TRBV7-9 and TRBJ2-5; D is unclear. V was pared by 2 bases and J by 4 bases, with 11 bases between. This CDR3 is 14 amino acids long. Germline values: CDR1 SEHNR, CDR2 FQNEAQ (reference sequence). The CDR3 coding sequence is TGTGCCAGCAGCTTACCCACACCCCCAGAGACCCAGTACTTC. This translates into CASSLPTPPETQYF.

V gene TRBV7-2 combines with J gene TRBJ1-5; TRBD1 matches 11 bases. With 2 bases clipped from V and 4 bases from J, the junction kept 4 bases outside the gene matches. The CDR3 loop spans 16 amino acids. The germline CDR1 and CDR2 sequences are SGHTA and FQGNSA. In DNA, the CDR3 is TGTGCCAGCAGCTTATTTGGACAGGGGGCAAATCAGCCCCAGCATTTT. Its protein product is CASSLFGQGANQPQHF.

CDR3 DNA: TGCGCCAGCAGCCAAACCTGGGCGGGTTATAATTCACCCCTCCACTTT. Translating it yields CASSQTWAGYNSPLHF. V gene TRBV4-1 combines with J gene TRBJ1-6; D not certain. Between the trimmed V and J ends, which lost 2 bases and 4 bases, there was a span of 12 bases. CDR1 MGHRA and CDR2 YSYEKL come from the germline V gene. The CDR3 length is 16 residues.

V is TRBV20-1 and J is TRBJ2-2; a possible D gene is TRBD1 (5 bases). The CDR3 is 14 amino acids. V dropped 1 base and J dropped 0 bases, with 6 bases sitting between them. The germline gives CDR1 DFQATT, CDR2 SNEGSKA (reference sequence). CDR3 coding DNA: TGCAGTGCTAGAGTGACAGCGAACACCGGGGAGCTGTTTTTT. This sequence encodes CSARVTANTGELFF.

The chain carries TRBV12-3 or TRBV12-4 and TRBJ2-3; D gene uncertain. The CDR3 consists of 15 residues. With 4 bases removed from V and 2 bases from J, the gap between germline ends came to 13 bases. The CDR3, as DNA: TGTGCCAGCAGTTCCAAGCGCAAAGCCACAGATACGCAGTATTTT. Protein: CASSSKRKATDTQYF.

The V and J genes are TRBV28 and TRBJ2-7; D uncertain. Germline V gene sequence: CDR1 MDHEN, CDR2 SYDVKM. The CDR3 is made up of 13 amino acids. V lost 2 bases, J lost 7 bases, and 12 bases lay in between. CDR3 nucleotide sequence: TGTGCCAGCAGTTTAAGGTCTCCGAGGGAGCAGTACTTC. This codes for CASSLRSPREQYF.

In its sample, this clonotype was seen once. This sequence joins TRBV12-3 or TRBV12-4 and TRBJ1-2; 11 nucleotides match TRBD1. The CDR3 is 14 amino acids. The V and J ends lost 5 bases and 6 bases, in that order; junction bases with no gene match: 5. This CDR3 is CASSRDRGENGYTF. The DNA for the CDR3 is TGTGCCAGCAGTAGGGACAGGGGGGAGAATGGCTACACCTTC.

The CDR3 coding sequence is TGCAGTGCTAGAGATTACGGCAGGCCGGGGGAGCTTGAGCAGTTCTTC. Translating gives CSARDYGRPGELEQFF. The J gene is TRBJ2-1, the V gene TRBV20-1, with D possibly matching TRBD2 (6 bases). Germline V gene lookup returns CDR1 DFQATT and CDR2 SNEGSKA (reference sequence). Trimming took off 0 bases at V and 9 bases at J, with 21 bases between the two ends. The CDR3 sequence is 16 residues long.

V and J are TRBV2 and TRBJ2-1; no definite D call. Deletions cut 2 bases from V and 7 bases from J, with 6 bases between. Per germline, CDR1 SNHLY and CDR2 FYNNEI. This CDR3 region has 12 residues. The CDR3 spells CASSERRNEQFF. In DNA form, the CDR3 reads TGTGCCAGCAGTGAACGGCGTAATGAGCAGTTCTTC.

CDR3 sequence reads: CASSLSVRSTDTQYF. CDR3 nucleotides: TGTGCCAGCAGCTTATCTGTTCGAAGCACAGATACGCAGTATTTT. This sequence joins TRBV7-2 and TRBJ2-3, with no clear D. The CDR3 covers 15 residues. Looked up from germline, CDR1 is SGHTA and CDR2 is FQGNSA. Trimming removed 2 bases at V and 0 bases at J, with 9 bases between.

The chain joins TRBV4-1 to TRBJ2-7; the D is unclear. The CDR3 covers 16 residues. The germline V gene encodes CDR1 MGHRA and CDR2 YSYEKL. V was clipped by 2 bases and J by 0 bases, with 14 bases between them. The CDR3 DNA is TGCGCCAGCAGCCAATCGGAGACGGAGAGCTCCTACGAGCAGTACTTC. Residues: CASSQSETESSYEQYF.

This clonotype was seen only a few times. This chain links TRBV20-1 with TRBJ2-7, with D tentatively TRBD1 (5 bases). Germline-derived CDR1 and CDR2 are DFQATT and SNEGSKA (reference sequence). V lost 6 bases and J 4 bases, leaving 22 bases between the germline ends. CDR3 length: 15 residues. The chain's CDR3 is CSAVGAKPLYYEQYF. The CDR3 DNA reads as TGCAGTGCGGTAGGGGCTAAGCCCTTATATTACGAGCAGTACTTC.

V gene TRBV7-2 combines with J gene TRBJ1-2; 7 bases agree with TRBD1. J lost 7 bases, V lost 3 bases, and 5 bases had no gene match. Germline assignment: CDR1 SGHTA and CDR2 FQGNSA. This CDR3 has 13 residues. CDR3 bases: TGTGCCAGCAGCTTGGGACAGACCCCTGGCTACACCTTC. Its translation: CASSLGQTPGYTF.

This clonotype was observed a handful of times. The V and J genes are TRBV6-1 and TRBJ1-5; 7 positions agree with TRBD1. The CDR3 is 14 amino acids. Losses at the gene ends were 5 bases for V and 7 bases for J; bases not matched to a gene: 8. The germline V gene encodes CDR1 MNHNS and CDR2 SASEGT. Here the CDR3 DNA reads TGTGCCAGCAGTCCTACGACAGGGAACCAGCCCCAGCATTTT. Protein: CASSPTTGNQPQHF.

The chain employs TRBV7-6 and TRBJ1-1; weak D call: TRBD1 (6 bases). Trimming stripped 2 bases from V and 1 base from J, with 8 bases between. CDR1 and CDR2 from the germline V gene are SGHVS and FNYEAQ. The CDR3 extends over 14 amino acids. The CDR3 coding sequence is TGTGCCAGCAGCTTACAGGGGTGGAACACTGAAGCTTTCTTT. Amino acids: CASSLQGWNTEAFF.

This chain uses TRBV10-1 with TRBJ2-5; 10 bases are shared with TRBD1. The CDR3 runs to 14 residues. Germline V gene lookup returns CDR1 WNHNN and CDR2 SYGVQD (reference sequence). The V gene end was trimmed by 3 bases and the J gene end by 4 bases; junction bases not matched to a gene: 2. CDR3 DNA sequence: TGCGCCAGCAGTGAAGACAGGGGGCTAGAGACCCAGTACTTC. It yields the protein CASSEDRGLETQYF.

In its sample, this clonotype was seen a few times. The genes are TRBV20-1 and TRBJ2-5; the match to TRBD2 covers 12 bases. V lost 5 bases, J lost 4 bases, and 14 bases stayed unmatched. CDR3 size: 17 residues. Germline V lookup: CDR1 DFQATT, CDR2 SNEGSKA (reference sequence). CDR3 bases: TGCAGTGCTGGGAAAAGGACTAGCGGGAATCGGCGAGAGACCCAGTACTTC. It translates to CSAGKRTSGNRRETQYF.

This chain uses TRBV10-3 with TRBJ2-6; TRBD2 aligns across 12 bases. Germline V gene lookup returns CDR1 ENHRY and CDR2 SYGVKD. CDR3 length: 18 residues. V lost 9 bases and J lost 4; bases outside the gene matches: 13. The CDR3 nucleotides are TGTGCCATAGCAGACTCTAGCGGGAGGGCAACCGGGGCCAACGTCCTGACTTTC. Translation gives CAIADSSGRATGANVLTF.

This CDR3 reads CAWSNRGTEAFF. CDR3 bases: TGTGCCTGGAGTAATAGGGGGACCGAAGCTTTCTTT. The V and J genes are TRBV30 and TRBJ1-1; tentatively, D is TRBD1 (6 bases). Per the germline V gene, CDR1 is GTSNPN and CDR2 is SVGIG (reference sequence). This CDR3 is built from 12 residues. Trimming took 2 bases from V and 8 from J, leaving 12 bases between them.

The J gene is TRBJ2-5, the V gene TRBV10-1; D could derive from TRBD1 or TRBD2 (5 bases each). CDR3 length: 15 residues. Germline lookup yields CDR1 WNHNN and CDR2 SYGVQD (reference sequence). Trimming shortened V by 10 bases and J by 2 bases, and 20 bases separated the two germline ends. CDR3 sequence reads: CATKGTAREQETQYF. CDR3 nucleotides: TGCGCCACCAAGGGGACCGCGAGAGAGCAAGAGACCCAGTACTTC.

The chain combines TRBV2 with TRBJ1-4, with D maybe TRBD1 (6 bases). CDR3 size: 13 residues. V was clipped by 8 bases and J by 7 bases, with 14 bases between them. Germline loops: CDR1 SNHLY, CDR2 FYNNEI. CDR3 amino acids: CASVRGASEKLFF. The CDR3 region has the DNA TGTGCCAGCGTACGGGGGGCGAGTGAAAAACTGTTTTTT.

To note about this clonotype: The junction shows a germline mismatch at one end, possibly a read error. The chain is built from TRBV24-1 and TRBJ2-5; 7 bases are shared with TRBD1. Germline CDR1 is KGHDR and CDR2 is SFDVKD. The CDR3 loop spans 13 amino acids. The DNA for the CDR3 is TGTGCCACCAGTGAACAGGGGAAAGATACCCAGTACTTC. It yields the protein CATSEQGKDTQYF.

This clonotype was picked up a small number of times. The rearrangement uses TRBV12-3 or TRBV12-4 and TRBJ1-6; D is undetermined. There are 16 residues in the CDR3. The ends were cut back, 2 bases at V and 9 bases at J, with 17 bases in the middle. This CDR3 reads CASSLRWGFKPSPLHF. In nucleotides, the CDR3 is TGTGCCAGCAGTTTAAGGTGGGGTTTTAAGCCTTCACCCCTCCACTTT.

The chain has TRBV7-2 and TRBJ1-2; TRBD1 matches at 8 bases. Trimming cost V 5 bases and J 2 bases; bases outside gene matches: 7. The CDR3 is made up of 15 amino acids. Germline V gives CDR1 SGHTA, CDR2 FQGNSA. CDR3 amino acids: CASSPTGTGNYGYTF. The DNA for the CDR3 is TGTGCCAGCAGCCCTACCGGGACAGGCAACTATGGCTACACCTTC.

The rearrangement links TRBV20-1 to TRBJ1-6; TRBD1 aligns across 7 bases. V lost 2 bases and J lost 7; bases outside the gene matches: 20. This CDR3 is 19 amino acids long. The germline CDR1 and CDR2 sequences are DFQATT and SNEGSKA (reference sequence). CDR3 bases: TGCAGTGCTAGATGGAGGCAGACAGGGCTTGGCAGTTTGAATTCACCCCTCCACTTT. Amino acids: CSARWRQTGLGSLNSPLHF.

The chain is built from TRBV7-2 and TRBJ2-1; D is ambiguous. The V end was cut by 1 base, the J end by 9 bases, with 10 bases between. This CDR3 contains 13 residues. Germline CDR1 and CDR2: SGHTA and FQGNSA. The CDR3 reads CASSLVGSREQFF. CDR3 in DNA: TGTGCCAGCAGCTTAGTAGGCAGCCGTGAGCAGTTCTTC.

The chain couples TRBV27 to TRBJ2-7; D is perhaps TRBD1 or TRBD2 (5 bases each). CDR1 is MNHEY, CDR2 SMNVEV, per germline (reference sequence). The V end was cut by 5 bases, the J end by 1 base, with 12 bases between. The CDR3 is 14 residues long. CDR3 nucleotide sequence: TGTGCCAGCAGTCTACGGGACGGATCCTACGAGCAGTACTTC. It is translated as CASSLRDGSYEQYF.